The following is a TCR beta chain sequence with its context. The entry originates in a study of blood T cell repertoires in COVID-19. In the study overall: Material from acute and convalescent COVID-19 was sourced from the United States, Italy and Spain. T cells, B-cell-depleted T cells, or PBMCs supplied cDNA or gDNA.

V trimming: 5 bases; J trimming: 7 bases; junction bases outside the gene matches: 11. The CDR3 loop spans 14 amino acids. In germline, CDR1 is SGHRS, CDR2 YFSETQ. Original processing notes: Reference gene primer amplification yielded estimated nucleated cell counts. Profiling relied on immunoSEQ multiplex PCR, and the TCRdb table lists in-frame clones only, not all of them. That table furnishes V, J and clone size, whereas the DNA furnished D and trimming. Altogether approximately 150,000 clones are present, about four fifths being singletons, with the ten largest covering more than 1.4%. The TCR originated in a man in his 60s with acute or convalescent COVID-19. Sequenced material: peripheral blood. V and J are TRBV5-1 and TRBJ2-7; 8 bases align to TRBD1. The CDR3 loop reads CASRTQGAAGEQYF. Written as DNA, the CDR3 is TGCGCCAGCAGGACCCAGGGGGCGGCGGGTGAGCAGTACTTC. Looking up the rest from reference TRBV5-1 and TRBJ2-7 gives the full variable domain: KAGVTQTPRYLIKTRGQQVTLSCSPISGHRSVSWYQQTPGQGLQFLFEYFSETQRNKGNFPGRFSGRQFSNSRSEMNVSTLELGDSALYLCASRTQGAAGEQYFGPGTRLTVT.